This T cell receptor (beta chain) was identified in a study of graft-versus-host responses after intestinal transplantation. As for the study in general: Each recipient received anti-thymocyte globulin induction, then tacrolimus and steroids for 3 to 4 years. The study's findings and limits: Researchers found peak circulating GvH clone levels linked to early post-transplant HvG declines. The authors found GvH clones in recipient marrow, some appearing first in ileum or blood. Within the allografts of patients who had graft-donor T cell macrochimerism, graft-versus-host to host-versus-graft clonal ratios were high.

Repertoires were generated with immunoSEQ multiplex PCR, while TCRdb's copy carries only in-frame clones and drops some. The table includes 900 to 1,000 clones, roughly 95% detected once. As regards this clone: Its target is unknown.

V lost 0 bases to trimming and J lost 6 bases, with 18 bases between them. This CDR3 region has 16 residues. Germline values: CDR1 MNHNY, CDR2 SVGAGI (reference sequence). Sequenced here: PBMCs, sampled 9 days after transplant. J is TRBJ2-7 and V is TRBV6-6, with a weak D call TRBD1 (5 bases). The clonotype originates from a human patient who received an intestinal transplant, so some T cells may come from the graft donor. This CDR3 reads CASSYSIQGSLGEQYF. The CDR3 region has the DNA TGTGCCAGCAGTTACTCGATCCAGGGATCCTTAGGCGAGCAGTACTTC.